What follows are 23 T cell receptor beta chains derived from one specimen sequenced in a study of patients and donors after allogeneic stem cell transplantation. TCRdb independently ran MiXCR on the RT-PCR reads; one entry per CDR3 protein. Of hundreds of thousands of distinct CDR3 sequences in the sample, around 16% were seen once. Material for sequencing was blood, either unsorted or a sorted T cell fraction (not recorded which). These receptor sequences come from a human donor who was either an allogeneic HSCT recipient or a stem cell or donor lymphocyte infusion donor (not recorded which). It is not recorded whose cells these are; they may come from a transplant donor.

V and J are TRBV20-1 and TRBJ2-1, with 14 bases aligning to TRBD2. CDR3 size: 14 residues. Germline trimming cut 5 bases from V and 10 bases from J; bases unmatched to any gene: 7. Looked up from germline, CDR1 is DFQATT and CDR2 is SNEGSKA (reference sequence). Here the CDR3 reads CSAEQGLAGDEQFF. CDR3 sequence (DNA): TGCAGTGCTGAACAGGGACTAGCGGGGGACGAGCAGTTCTTC.

The CDR3 region is CASSGPGQGGTGELFF. DNA of the CDR3: TGTGCCAGCAGCGGTCCGGGACAGGGTGGCACCGGGGAGCTGTTTTTT. J is TRBJ2-2 and V is TRBV7-9, with 9 bases that match TRBD1. J lost 4 bases, V lost 5 bases, and 8 bases had no gene match. The CDR3 is made up of 16 amino acids. Germline V gene lookup returns CDR1 SEHNR and CDR2 FQNEAQ (reference sequence).

The rearrangement joins TRBV7-2 to TRBJ1-1; D call uncertain. V lost 2 bases to trimming and J lost 3 bases, with 16 bases between them. Per the germline V gene, CDR1 is SGHTA and CDR2 is FQGNSA. The CDR3 has 16 amino acids. The CDR3: CASSLSPMRVYTEAFF. The CDR3 DNA reads as TGTGCCAGCAGCTTAAGCCCGATGAGGGTTTACACTGAAGCTTTCTTT.

This clonotype was detected a few times. The V call is TRBV4-3, the J call TRBJ2-7, with D tentatively TRBD2 (5 bases). Per germline, CDR1 LGHNA and CDR2 YSLEER. The V gene lost 0 bases and the J gene lost 2 bases, with 14 bases spanning the gap. CDR3 size: 16 residues. CDR3 in DNA: TGCGCCAGCAGCCAAGACTTGAGGGCCCTTCCCTACGAGCAGTACTTC. Residues: CASSQDLRALPYEQYF.

The chain couples TRBV27 to TRBJ2-1; no definite D call. The CDR3 is 13 amino acids. Germline V gene lookup returns CDR1 MNHEY and CDR2 SMNVEV (reference sequence). Trimming left V 3 bases short and J 4 bases short, with 7 bases between. As DNA, the CDR3 is TGTGCCAGCAGTTTGGGGAAGTACAATGAGCAGTTCTTC. Translating it yields CASSLGKYNEQFF.

The genes are TRBV11-2 and TRBJ1-6, with D perhaps matching TRBD1 (5 bases). Germline CDR1 is SGHAT and CDR2 is FQNNGV. The length of the CDR3 is 14 residues. The ends were cut back, 2 bases at V and 9 bases at J, with 11 bases in the middle. Here the CDR3 reads CASSLTGPVSPLHF. Written as DNA, the CDR3 is TGTGCCAGCAGCTTAACGGGGCCAGTTTCACCCCTCCACTTT.

This clonotype showed up just a few times. The J gene is TRBJ2-7, the V gene TRBV4-1; the D gene is possibly TRBD1 (6 bases). The germline gives CDR1 MGHRA, CDR2 YSYEKL. The CDR3 is made up of 15 amino acids. Trimming stripped 0 bases from V and 5 bases from J, with 14 bases between. The CDR3 sequence: CASSQEPYRDHEQYF. The CDR3 DNA reads as TGCGCCAGCAGCCAAGAACCCTACAGGGACCACGAGCAGTACTTC.

This clonotype was counted ten times or more. The chain combines TRBV24-1 with TRBJ2-1; D is undetermined. Germline CDR1 and CDR2: KGHDR and SFDVKD. The CDR3 runs 14 residues. The V end was cut by 7 bases, the J end by 0 bases, with 9 bases between. The CDR3 DNA sequence: TGTGCCACCAGGGGCGGCACCTCCTACAATGAGCAGTTCTTC. Its protein product is CATRGGTSYNEQFF.

This clonotype was seen a few times. The chain employs TRBV20-1 and TRBJ2-6, with 7 positions matching TRBD2. The germline V gene encodes CDR1 DFQATT and CDR2 SNEGSKA (reference sequence). The CDR3 consists of 19 residues. V was pared by 3 bases and J by 0 bases, with 14 bases of the junction left unmatched. CDR3: CSASALGEGTYSGANVLTF. The CDR3 bases are TGCAGTGCTAGTGCCTTGGGGGAGGGGACCTACTCTGGGGCCAACGTCCTGACTTTC.

J is TRBJ2-5 and V is TRBV20-1; D gene ambiguous. Trimming shortened V by 1 base and J by 6 bases, and 12 bases separated the two germline ends. Germline V lookup: CDR1 DFQATT, CDR2 SNEGSKA (reference sequence). The CDR3 runs to 13 residues. For the CDR3, the DNA is TGCAGTGCTAGAGTCCTTGTGGGGAAGACCCAGTACTTC. Residues: CSARVLVGKTQYF.

This clonotype was observed a few times. The CDR3: CSAIRDSRTDTQYF. In DNA form, the CDR3 reads TGCAGTGCCATCAGGGACTCCCGCACAGATACGCAGTATTTT. The chain has TRBV20-1 and TRBJ2-3; tentatively, D is TRBD2 (6 bases). CDR1 and CDR2 (germline): DFQATT, SNEGSKA (reference sequence). CDR3 size: 14 residues. The V end lost 6 bases, the J end lost 1 base, and 14 bases lay between the germline ends.

The chain joins TRBV3-1 to TRBJ2-1; D tentatively reads TRBD1 or TRBD2 (5 bases each). Germline V gives CDR1 LGHDT, CDR2 YNNKEL (reference sequence). The CDR3 consists of 16 residues. Trimming cost V 1 base and J 7 bases, with 17 bases left between them. Written as DNA, the CDR3 is TGTGCCAGCAGCCAAGTGAGGGACCCTGTGAGGAATGAGCAGTTCTTC. It codes for CASSQVRDPVRNEQFF.

This clonotype was seen a handful of times. The V and J genes are TRBV6-2 or TRBV6-3 and TRBJ2-2, with 8 bases fitting TRBD2. Germline trimming cut 5 bases from V and 1 base from J; bases unmatched to any gene: 0. The CDR3 totals 14 residues. CDR1 and CDR2 from the germline V gene are MNHEY and SVGEGT. CDR3 amino acids: CASSTSGNTGELFF. DNA for the CDR3: TGTGCCAGCAGTACTAGCGGGAACACCGGGGAGCTGTTTTTT.

The CDR3 sequence is CASSSPGGARETQYF. Written as DNA, the CDR3 is TGTGCCAGCAGTTCCCCAGGGGGAGCAAGGGAGACCCAGTACTTC. V gene TRBV6-5 combines with J gene TRBJ2-5, with 7 bases identical to TRBD1. The CDR3 is 15 amino acids. V dropped 4 bases and J dropped 5; count of bases not matched to a gene: 10. Germline V CDR1 and CDR2: MNHEY, SVGAGI.

This clonotype was recorded many times. V usage is TRBV12-3 or TRBV12-4 and J usage is TRBJ1-1; D is unclear. Trimming removed 6 bases at V and 3 bases at J, with 14 bases between. CDR3 length: 14 residues. CDR3 coding DNA: TGTGCCAGCAGGTGGCACGGCAGTTACACTGAAGCTTTCTTT. Protein product: CASRWHGSYTEAFF.

This clonotype was observed a handful of times. The chain carries TRBV5-1 and TRBJ2-1; TRBD1 aligns across 9 bases. V was clipped by 0 bases and J by 3 bases; unmatched bases: 10. Germline CDR1 reads SGHRS; CDR2 reads YFSETQ. This CDR3 comprises 18 residues. The CDR3 DNA reads TGCGCCAGCAGCTTGGAAGTCTCCGACAGGGGGTTCTACAATGAGCAGTTCTTC. This encodes CASSLEVSDRGFYNEQFF.

This clonotype was picked up a small number of times. The V call is TRBV10-3, the J call TRBJ1-4, with D unresolved. Trimming took 3 bases from V and 4 from J, leaving 12 bases between them. In germline, CDR1 is ENHRY, CDR2 SYGVKD. The CDR3 is 15 amino acids. CDR3 residues: CAISEARGVNEKLFF. Here the CDR3 DNA reads TGTGCCATCAGTGAAGCCAGAGGAGTTAATGAAAAACTGTTTTTT.

This clonotype was detected once. This chain uses TRBV3-1 with TRBJ2-7; D uncertain. CDR1 LGHDT and CDR2 YNNKEL come from the germline V gene (reference sequence). The CDR3 runs to 14 residues. Between the trimmed V and J ends, which lost 0 bases and 1 base, there was a span of 7 bases. CDR3 in amino acids: CASSQDRESYEQYF. The CDR3 nucleotides are TGTGCCAGCAGCCAAGATAGGGAATCCTACGAGCAGTACTTC.

This clonotype showed up just a few times. The V gene is TRBV5-1, the J gene TRBJ1-2; no definite D call. V lost 2 bases and J 4 bases, leaving 15 bases between the germline ends. Germline V gives CDR1 SGHRS, CDR2 YFSETQ. The CDR3 loop spans 15 amino acids. CDR3: CASSFHPAEVYGYTF. The CDR3 bases are TGCGCCAGCAGCTTCCACCCGGCGGAAGTCTATGGCTACACCTTC.

The gene calls are TRBV5-1 and TRBJ2-3; D is possibly TRBD2 (6 bases). Germline CDR1 is SGHRS and CDR2 is YFSETQ. V lost 5 bases and J lost 5, with 18 bases in between. CDR3 length equals 15 residues. The CDR3 is CASSLEGGAGDTQYF. Written as DNA, the CDR3 is TGCGCCAGCAGTCTGGAAGGAGGGGCGGGAGATACGCAGTATTTT.

This chain joins TRBV15 and TRBJ2-1; a possible D gene is TRBD2 (6 bases). The CDR3 runs 16 residues. The germline gives CDR1 LNHNV, CDR2 YYDKDF (reference sequence). Trimming shortened V by 2 bases and J by 8 bases, and 19 bases separated the two germline ends. Written as DNA, the CDR3 is TGTGCCACCAGCAGATCCCGTGCGGTCGGGGAGGATGAGCAGTTCTTC. Residues: CATSRSRAVGEDEQFF.

This clonotype has just a few counts. This chain connects TRBV12-3 or TRBV12-4 to TRBJ2-1; D gene unclear. The germline V and J ends were trimmed by 3 bases and 3 bases, with 6 bases remaining between them. CDR3 size: 13 residues. In DNA form, the CDR3 reads TGTGCCAGCAGTTTTCTGAACTACAATGAGCAGTTCTTC. It codes for CASSFLNYNEQFF.

The sample holds a few counts of this clonotype. The gene calls are TRBV20-1 and TRBJ2-1; 7 bases agree with TRBD2. Germline CDR1 reads DFQATT; CDR2 reads SNEGSKA (reference sequence). This CDR3 has 15 residues. The J segment lost 1 base and the V segment lost 5 bases, leaving 8 bases of the junction unmatched. DNA for the CDR3: TGCAGTGCTGGGGGGGACTGGTCTTCCTACAATGAGCAGTTCTTC. Its protein product is CSAGGDWSSYNEQFF.